This T cell receptor beta chain was obtained from a study of blood T cell repertoires in COVID-19. As for the study in general: Spain, Italy and the United States supplied samples that represented acute and convalescent COVID-19. T cells, B-cell-depleted T cells, or PBMCs supplied cDNA or gDNA.

Produced via immunoSEQ multiplex PCR; TCRdb's table is partial and in-frame only. The sample lists about 220,000 clones; around 86% were seen once. The CDR3 has 16 amino acids. The germline V gene encodes CDR1 MNHNY and CDR2 SVGAGI (reference sequence). Trimming took off 0 bases at V and 3 bases at J, with 15 bases between the two ends. The gene calls are TRBV6-6 and TRBJ2-7, with D tentatively TRBD1 (6 bases). Sequenced: peripheral blood. This TCR was sampled from a human donor in a cohort sampled during active COVID-19. The CDR3 here is CASSYSGIWGHYEQYF. CDR3 coding DNA: TGTGCCAGCAGTTACTCCGGGATCTGGGGGCACTACGAGCAGTACTTC.